The rows below give T cell receptor beta chains drawn from one sample of a study of cytomegalovirus exposure and HLA in healthy donors. Clones were sequenced by immunoSEQ multiplex PCR, and TCRdb holds only the in-frame ones, with some missing. The repertoire has some 130,000 clones, roughly 90% of them found once; the top ten carry under 6.5%. Sequenced input: PBMCs. Every receptor here comes from a woman aged 18 to 35 in good health and CMV-seropositive. CDR3s include the opening cysteine and the closing phenylalanine or tryptophan.

V | CDR3
TRBV5-6 | CASTLRGGIPYIQYF
TRBV19 | CASSTLGGAAFF
TRBV30 | CACGGGDEQYF
TRBV21-1 | CASSNGSGNTEAFF
TRBV18 | CASSATGLLGNTEAFF
TRBV30 | CAWSASRSGQPQHF
TRBV5-1 | CASSLAAVTPYGYTF
TRBV28 | CASSLVSFSNQPQHF
TRBV7-9 | CASSPGTGTAQPQHF
TRBV5-4 | CASSRAPGQGYYEQYF
TRBV5-6 | CASSLSQGVRRLFF
TRBV7-8 | CASSSGLALHNEQFF
TRBV4-2 | CASSQEYNPNYGYTF
TRBV30 | CAWSVGLVRSYEQYF
TRBV4-2 | CASSQGSTPITQYF
TRBV19 | CASSRGEKLFF
TRBV19 | CASSSAENTGELFF
TRBV15 | CATSRGTSGPSTDTQYF
TRBV4-1 | CASSLVGGAGGTEAFF
TRBV5-1 | CASSLQAKNTDTQYF
TRBV27 | CASSLSTGGKVF
TRBV18 | CASSPRAGTEAFF
TRBV18 | CASSPLSGNTEAFF
TRBV4-2 | CASSQVNLGQGEKLFF
TRBV18 | CASSPPSPRATYEQYF
TRBV5-4 | CAVSGRVETDTQYF
TRBV4-3 | CASSQDAAGSTDTQYF
TRBV7-9 | CASSPDRVASEAFF
TRBV2 | CASSPGWSDIQYF
TRBV6-1 | CASSLTGDGGTEAFF
TRBV25-1 | CASSPRLAGVSEQFF
TRBV4-1 | CASSQDRAGGADTQYF
TRBV6-6 | CASSRQGGGNGYTF
TRBV30 | CACWRGMNTEAFF
TRBV4-2 | CASSQIKRQNNEQFF
TRBV5-8 | CASSFWDRANF
TRBV29-1 | CSVEDALAGTPDTQYF
TRBV28 | CASSPPRRRPQHF
TRBV7-9 | CASSLSGAYEQYF
TRBV5-1 | CASSFQGQETQYF
TRBV7-8 | CASSLVAASGYNEQFF
TRBV9 | CASSVDRGTNYGYTF
TRBV9 | CASSETEHEQYF
TRBV5-1 | CASSQPGQGPYGYTF
TRBV6-5 | CASSHDRVGNTEAFF
TRBV28 | CASSRYNEQFF
TRBV5-1 | CASSWEMQGSYNEQFF
TRBV20-1 | CSAIEGRGYTF
TRBV27 | CASRYRDSYEQYF
TRBV2 | CASSEVTGENTEAFF
TRBV30 | CASQRGRIAEAFF
TRBV7-9 | CASSLSAGMARNEQFF
TRBV25-1 | CASSDRVGNQPQHF
TRBV11-2 | CASSQTGGKFDEQYF
TRBV5-6 | CASSWRAGTDTQYF
TRBV6-5 | CASHRGGDGYTF
TRBV14 | CASSQWGSATGELFF
TRBV7-2 | CASSEGERSYEQYF
TRBV5-6 | CASSGFGTVNEKLFF
TRBV6-1 | CASSENRLAGGTYF